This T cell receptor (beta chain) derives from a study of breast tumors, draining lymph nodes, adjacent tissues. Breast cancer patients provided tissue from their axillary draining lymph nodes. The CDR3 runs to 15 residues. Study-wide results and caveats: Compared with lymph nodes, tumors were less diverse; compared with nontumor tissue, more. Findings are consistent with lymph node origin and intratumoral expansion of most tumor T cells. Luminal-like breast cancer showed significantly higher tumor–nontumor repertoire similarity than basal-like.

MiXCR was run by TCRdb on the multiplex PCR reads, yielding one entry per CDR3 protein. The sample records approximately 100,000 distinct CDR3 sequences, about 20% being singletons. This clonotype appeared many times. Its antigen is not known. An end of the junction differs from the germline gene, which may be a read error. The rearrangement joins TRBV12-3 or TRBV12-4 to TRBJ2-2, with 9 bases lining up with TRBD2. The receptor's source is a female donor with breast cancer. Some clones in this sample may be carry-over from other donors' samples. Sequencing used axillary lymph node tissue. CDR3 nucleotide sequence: TGTGCCAGCAGTGTAGCGGGGGCGAACACCGGGGAGCTGTTTTTT. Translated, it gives CASSVAGANTGELFF.